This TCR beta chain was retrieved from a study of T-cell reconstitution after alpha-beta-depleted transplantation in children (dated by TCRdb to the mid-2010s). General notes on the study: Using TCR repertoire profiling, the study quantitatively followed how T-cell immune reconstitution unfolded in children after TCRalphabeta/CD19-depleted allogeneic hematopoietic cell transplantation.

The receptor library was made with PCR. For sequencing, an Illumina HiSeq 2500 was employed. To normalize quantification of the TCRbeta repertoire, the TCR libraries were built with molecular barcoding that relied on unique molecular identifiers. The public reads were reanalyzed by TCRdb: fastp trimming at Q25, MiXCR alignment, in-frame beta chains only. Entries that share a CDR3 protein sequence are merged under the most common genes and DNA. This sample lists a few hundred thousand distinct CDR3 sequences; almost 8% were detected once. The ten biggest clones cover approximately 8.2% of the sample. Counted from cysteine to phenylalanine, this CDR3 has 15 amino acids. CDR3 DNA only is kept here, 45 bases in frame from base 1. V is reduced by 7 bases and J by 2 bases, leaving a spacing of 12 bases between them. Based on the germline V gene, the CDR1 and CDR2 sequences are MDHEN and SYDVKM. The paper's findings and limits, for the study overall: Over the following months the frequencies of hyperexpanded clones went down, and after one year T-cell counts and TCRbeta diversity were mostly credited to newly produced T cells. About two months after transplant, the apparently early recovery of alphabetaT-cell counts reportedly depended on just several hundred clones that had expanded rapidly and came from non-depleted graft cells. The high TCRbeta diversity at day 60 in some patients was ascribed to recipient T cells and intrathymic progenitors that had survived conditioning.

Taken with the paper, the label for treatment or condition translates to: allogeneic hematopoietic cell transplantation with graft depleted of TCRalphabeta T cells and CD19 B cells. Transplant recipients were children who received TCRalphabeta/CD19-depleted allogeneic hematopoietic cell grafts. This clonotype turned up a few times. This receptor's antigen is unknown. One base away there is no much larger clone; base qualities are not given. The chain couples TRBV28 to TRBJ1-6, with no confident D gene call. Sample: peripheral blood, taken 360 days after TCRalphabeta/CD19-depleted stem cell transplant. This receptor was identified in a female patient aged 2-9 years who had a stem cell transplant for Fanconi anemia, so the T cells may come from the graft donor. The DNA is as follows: TGTGCCAGCACGCCCCCGGAGGCCTATAATTCACCCCTCCACTTT. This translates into CASTPPEAYNSPLHF.